This TCR beta chain stems from a study of regulatory T cells in long-lasting Graves disease. For the study at large: In persistent Graves' disease, antithyroid drugs had been taken for over 5 years and TSH receptor antibodies stayed positive.

Arm-PCR with iRepertoire HTBI primers amplified the CDR3 regions for these TCR beta libraries. TCRdb re-called the multiplex PCR reads through MiXCR, storing one row per CDR3 protein. The sample holds 500,000 to 700,000 distinct CDR3 sequences; 30% are singletons and the top ten take 40% to 50%. Trimming stripped 1 base from V and 8 bases from J, with 8 bases between. CDR3 length: 11 residues. The germline gives CDR1 DFQATT, CDR2 SNEGSKA (reference sequence). Study conclusions and caveats: Favored usage of TRBV28, TRBJ1-2 and TRBJ2-5 was recorded in persistent disease.

This clonotype has just a few counts. The target antigen is unknown. Time point meaning: persistent/refractory GD, antithyroid drugs over 5 years with positive TRAb. Extracted PBMC RNA gave rise to the TCR library. The rearrangement uses TRBV20-1 and TRBJ1-2; D uncertain. The sequencing here drew on peripheral blood mononuclear cells (PBMCs), taken when the disease was refractory, from a patient treated with antithyroid drugs. This receptor was identified in a female donor with Graves disease. Written as DNA, the CDR3 is TGCAGTGCTAGAGGACGGAGGGGCTACACCTTC. Translated: CSARGRRGYTF.